The rows below give T cell receptor beta chains drawn from one sample of a study of cytomegalovirus exposure and HLA in healthy donors. TCRdb keeps only in-frame clones here, not all; method: immunoSEQ multiplex PCR. This table has roughly 170,000 clones, about 75% appearing once. The sample consisted of PBMCs. The receptors here all came from a female donor in good health and CMV-seronegative. The CDR3 runs from the conserved cysteine through the conserved F or W. A D gene is named only where the DNA matches it firmly. Expanded clones are given a class, and other clones once, few, many or no size at all.

J gene | clone size | D gene | CDR3 length | V gene | CDR3 protein | CDR3 DNA
TRBJ1-1 | - | TRBD1 | 14 | TRBV6-1 | CASSKAGTGAEAFF | TGTGCCAGCAGTAAAGCCGGGACAGGGGCTGAAGCTTTCTTT
TRBJ2-5 | once | TRBD2 | 18 | TRBV4-2 | CASSQDLQAGDRWETQYF | TGTGCCAGCAGCCAAGATCTTCAAGCGGGAGATCGGTGGGAGACCCAGTACTTC
TRBJ2-2 | - | TRBD2 | 14 | TRBV28 | CASSRGGNTGELFF | TGTGCCAGCAGCCGCGGGGGGAACACCGGGGAGCTGTTTTTT
TRBJ2-7 | - | - | 15 | TRBV28 | CASTLGGSQGREQYF | TGTGCCAGCACTTTAGGGGGGAGCCAGGGCCGCGAGCAGTACTTC
TRBJ1-1 | - | - | 15 | TRBV7-2 | CASSLFEGENTEAFF | TGTGCCAGCAGCTTATTCGAGGGGGAGAACACTGAAGCTTTCTTT
TRBJ2-3 | - | - | 13 | TRBV29-1 | CSVSFPGTDTQYF | TGCAGCGTGTCGTTTCCCGGCACAGATACGCAGTATTTT
TRBJ1-1 | once | - | 13 | TRBV6-5 | CASSYSTRTEAFF | TGTGCCAGCAGTTACTCGACCAGGACTGAAGCTTTCTTT
TRBJ2-7 | - | TRBD1 | 14 | TRBV7-6 | CASSSGTVPYEQYF | TGTGCCAGCAGCTCAGGGACAGTCCCGTACGAGCAGTACTTC
TRBJ1-2 | - | - | 12 | TRBV27 | CASSFVGRGYTF | TGTGCCAGCAGTTTCGTGGGGAGGGGCTACACCTTC
TRBJ1-6 | - | - | 13 | TRBV29-1 | CSAGGGRDSPLHF | TGCAGCGCTGGGGGGGGAAGGGATTCACCCCTCCACTTT
TRBJ2-2 | - | - | 14 | TRBV2 | CASRDARGTGELFF | TGCGCCAGCAGGGACGCGCGGGGCACCGGGGAGCTGTTTTTT
TRBJ2-7 | - | TRBD1 | 15 | TRBV4-2 | CASSQEIHRGYEQYF | TGTGCCAGCAGCCAAGAAATTCACAGGGGATACGAGCAGTACTTC
TRBJ2-3 | - | TRBD1 | 17 | TRBV4-1 | CASSQEWTGASTDTQYF | TGCGCCAGCAGCCAAGAGTGGACAGGGGCGAGCACAGATACGCAGTATTTT
TRBJ1-6 | - | - | 14 | TRBV11-2 | CASSLVGGGSPLHF | TGTGCCAGCAGCTTAGTTGGGGGCGGTTCACCCCTCCACTTT
TRBJ2-1 | - | TRBD2 | 16 | TRBV5-4 | CASSFPSGSSYNEQFF | TGTGCCAGCAGCTTCCCCAGCGGGAGCTCCTACAATGAGCAGTTCTTC
TRBJ2-2 | - | TRBD2 | 15 | TRBV6-5 | CASSRTSPNTGELFF | TGTGCCAGCAGTCGGACTAGTCCTAACACCGGGGAGCTGTTTTTT
TRBJ2-1 | - | TRBD2 | 16 | TRBV7-9 | CASSQGTSGSYNEQFF | TGTGCCAGCAGCCAAGGGACTAGCGGGTCCTACAATGAGCAGTTCTTC
TRBJ2-7 | - | - | 14 | TRBV11-2 | CASSLGPNSYEQYF | TGTGCCAGCAGCTTAGGGCCCAACTCCTACGAGCAGTACTTC
TRBJ2-5 | - | TRBD2 | 15 | TRBV4-3 | CASSQDGLAQETQYF | TGCGCCAGCAGCCAAGATGGACTAGCCCAAGAGACCCAGTACTTC
TRBJ2-5 | - | TRBD2 | 15 | TRBV11-2 | CASSPRQGLQETQYF | TGTGCCAGCAGCCCGCGGCAGGGACTACAAGAGACCCAGTACTTC
TRBJ2-3 | few | TRBD2 | 16 | TRBV2 | CASSESLAGGTDTQYF | TGTGCCAGCAGTGAATCTCTAGCGGGCGGCACAGATACGCAGTATTTT
TRBJ1-4 | - | TRBD1 | 20 | TRBV9 | CASSGLQDRDFSATNEKLFF | TGTGCCAGCAGCGGCCTTCAAGACAGGGATTTTTCTGCAACTAATGAAAAACTGTTTTTT
TRBJ1-2 | - | - | 16 | TRBV4-1 | CASSPAPFTGKGGYTF | TGCGCCAGCAGCCCCGCACCATTTACAGGGAAGGGTGGCTACACCTTC
TRBJ2-3 | few | TRBD1 | 15 | TRBV5-1 | CASSLGTGGADTQYF | TGCGCCAGCAGCTTGGGGACAGGGGGCGCAGATACGCAGTATTTT
TRBJ1-1 | - | - | 14 | TRBV27 | CASSLLTGNTEAFF | TGTGCCAGCAGTTTATTGACGGGGAACACTGAAGCTTTCTTT
TRBJ2-7 | - | TRBD2 | 15 | TRBV14 | CASSLVGGRVHEQYF | TGTGCCAGCAGCCTAGTAGGCGGGAGAGTACACGAGCAGTACTTC
TRBJ2-3 | - | TRBD2 | 15 | TRBV6-4 | CASREAGGPTDTQYF | TGTGCCAGCAGGGAGGCGGGAGGGCCCACAGATACGCAGTATTTT
TRBJ1-2 | - | TRBD1 | 16 | TRBV19 | CASSIKDRTGGYGYTF | TGTGCCAGTAGTATTAAGGACAGAACAGGGGGTTATGGCTACACCTTC
TRBJ1-2 | - | TRBD1 | 12 | TRBV29-1 | CSVQRDSRDHTF | TGCAGCGTTCAACGGGACAGTCGGGACCACACCTTC
TRBJ2-7 | - | TRBD2 | 16 | TRBV4-2 | CASSLTSRDYRFEQYF | TGTGCCAGCAGCCTCACAAGCCGGGACTATCGTTTCGAGCAGTACTTC
TRBJ1-4 | - | - | 12 | TRBV2 | CASSGDTGLLFF | TGTGCCAGCAGTGGAGACACAGGATTACTGTTTTTT
TRBJ2-7 | - | TRBD1 | 16 | TRBV11-2 | CASSLESSDRRYEQYF | TGTGCCAGCAGCTTAGAGTCATCGGACAGGAGGTACGAGCAGTACTTC
TRBJ1-3 | - | - | 16 | TRBV27 | CASSLSWGRGGNTIYF | TGTGCCAGCAGTTTATCTTGGGGGCGAGGTGGAAACACCATATATTTT
TRBJ1-5 | - | TRBD1 | 14 | TRBV6-5 | CASSSQTGGQPQHF | TGTGCCAGCAGTTCCCAGACAGGGGGGCAGCCCCAGCATTTT
TRBJ2-2 | - | TRBD2 | 18 | TRBV9 | CASSPRWTSGRNTGELFF | TGTGCCAGCAGCCCCCGTTGGACTAGCGGGAGGAACACCGGGGAGCTGTTTTTT
TRBJ2-5 | - | - | 16 | TRBV5-5 | CASSLGSAGRQETQYF | TGTGCCAGCAGCTTGGGTTCGGCAGGGAGGCAAGAGACCCAGTACTTC
TRBJ2-7 | - | TRBD1 | 14 | TRBV29-1 | CSVVRDRGPYEQYF | TGCAGCGTTGTTCGGGACAGGGGGCCCTACGAGCAGTACTTC
TRBJ1-6 | once | - | 18 | TRBV4-2 | CASSQYPPGGGADSPLHF | TGTGCCAGCAGCCAGTATCCCCCTGGGGGGGGCGCCGATTCACCCCTCCACTTT
TRBJ2-1 | once | - | 16 | TRBV4-2 | CASSQDLGGAYNEQFF | TGTGCCAGCAGCCAAGATCTCGGCGGGGCCTACAATGAGCAGTTCTTC
TRBJ1-1 | - | - | 13 | TRBV29-1 | CSVGTTPNTEAFF | TGCAGCGTTGGGACAACCCCGAACACTGAAGCTTTCTTT
TRBJ2-1 | once | - | 15 | TRBV6-1 | CASSDGSRIINEQFF | TGTGCCAGCAGTGACGGTAGCAGAATAATCAATGAGCAGTTCTTC
TRBJ1-1 | few | - | 14 | TRBV11-2 | CASSLDGVNTEAFF | TGTGCCAGCAGCTTAGACGGGGTGAACACTGAAGCTTTCTTT
TRBJ2-7 | - | - | 13 | TRBV28 | CASGAGLSYEQYF | TGTGCCAGCGGCGCGGGCCTCTCCTACGAGCAGTACTTC
TRBJ1-2 | few | TRBD1 | 15 | TRBV7-9 | CASSLAAGGDYGYTF | TGTGCCAGCAGCTTAGCCGCAGGGGGCGACTATGGCTACACCTTC
TRBJ2-1 | once | - | 14 | TRBV5-1 | CASSFGEKWNEQFF | TGCGCCAGCAGCTTCGGGGAAAAGTGGAATGAGCAGTTCTTC
TRBJ2-7 | - | - | 13 | TRBV5-1 | CASSQTEAYEQYF | TGCGCCAGCAGCCAGACAGAAGCCTACGAGCAGTACTTC
TRBJ2-4 | - | - | 14 | TRBV2 | CASSEQTGINIQYF | TGTGCTAGCAGCGAACAGACGGGGATAAACATTCAGTACTTC
TRBJ2-5 | - | - | 16 | TRBV7-8 | CASSLGIRGDRETQYF | TGTGCCAGCAGCTTAGGGATCAGGGGAGACCGAGAGACCCAGTACTTC
TRBJ1-1 | - | TRBD1 | 12 | TRBV7-9 | CASSFDRGAAFF | TGTGCCAGCAGCTTCGACAGGGGTGCAGCTTTCTTT
TRBJ2-7 | - | - | 14 | TRBV28 | CASTRTGSTTEQYF | TGTGCCAGCACCAGAACTGGGTCGACTACCGAGCAGTACTTC
TRBJ1-2 | - | - | 11 | TRBV19 | CASSTGYGYTF | TGTGCCAGTAGTACCGGTTATGGCTACACCTTC
TRBJ2-7 | - | - | 14 | TRBV7-8 | CASSLGRSSYEQYF | TGTGCCAGCAGCCTGGGGAGATCCTCCTACGAGCAGTACTTC